Detailed here is one T cell receptor (beta chain). This entry is derived from a study of OX40 agonist ivuxolimab in advanced cancers. Whole-study context: With ivuxolimab, an agonistic anti-OX40 (CD134) antibody, patients were treated.

Assay used: immunoSEQ multiplex PCR; TCRdb lists only in-frame clones, some missing. The sample contains approximately 30,000 clones, around 82% of which appear only once. Sampled blood was obtained at baseline, cycle 4 day 1, and cycle 7 day 1. This CDR3 has 14 residues. Germline V gene lookup returns CDR1 SNHLY and CDR2 FYNNEI. The V and J ends lost 2 bases and 5 bases respectively, with 7 bases between them. The genes are TRBV2 and TRBJ1-6, with D unresolved. The sample consisted of CD4+ or CD8+ T cells sorted from blood, taken in a trial of the OX40 agonist ivuxolimab. This clonotype was obtained from an adult with an advanced solid tumor such as melanoma, head and neck, liver or kidney cancer. The CDR3, as DNA: TGTGCCAGCAGTGAATGGCAGGATAATTCACCCCTCCACTTT. Translating it yields CASSEWQDNSPLHF.